This T cell receptor beta chain was sequenced for a study of blood T cell repertoires in COVID-19 (dated by TCRdb to about 2020). Context from the whole study: Collaborator samples came from the United States, Italy and Spain and covered acute and convalescent phases of COVID-19. The material from the prospective study consisted of cDNA or gDNA derived from T cells, B-cell-depleted T cells, or PBMCs. Deeply sampled blood TCRbeta repertoires from subjects exposed to, actively infected with, or recovered from COVID-19 were included in the dataset. The repertoires were made available in a free public database intended to serve as a resource for research on the immune response to SARS-CoV-2. The samples were drawn from two sources: the first 160 participants of the ongoing ImmuneRACE study, and 1,200 or so subjects contributed by 6 global collaborators. Nearly every sample came with metadata listing a de-identified subject ID, COVID-19 status, age in years and sex. HLA class I and class II types, where available, came from metadata supplied by the sample provider rather than from assay-based typing. Summary of the overall study and its limitations: The amount of clinical and demographic metadata varied by source and participant and was provided uncurated.

This clone was detected only a few times. It has no known antigen specificity. Per-base quality was not reported, and no clone a single base away is much larger than it. The immunoSEQ Assay, a bias-controlled multiplex PCR, was used to amplify TCRbeta CDR3 regions from genomic DNA. Turning to the authors' computational methods: The number of nucleated cells in each sample was estimated from the amplification of reference gene primers within the assay. Sequence reads were collapsed and filtered to measure the absolute abundance of every unique TCRbeta CDR3 rearrangement. Productive Simpson clonality was computed per sample as the square root of Simpson's diversity index over productive rearrangements. TCRdb retrieved this table from immuneACCESS and kept in-frame rearrangements only. Not all clones are present; in checked studies, unresolved V genes account for under half, and no reason is known for the remainder. For V, J and clone size, that table is used; D and trimming come from the DNA. The sample table contains approximately 110,000 clones; only one count was recorded for 85% to 90% of them. Of the sample, just over 5.5% is held by the ten largest clones.

V is cut by 6 bases and J by 4 bases, and the space between the germline ends is 18 bases. The germline V gene gives CDR1 as KGHSH and CDR2 as LQKENI. There are 15 amino acids in the CDR3, from cysteine to phenylalanine inclusive. The read is trimmed to its CDR3 DNA, 45 bases read in frame from base 1. One collaborating source in Seattle enrolled patients while the patients were actively infected and followed the patients over time throughout the course of disease. The collaborating institutions used their own protocols to collect whole blood in K2EDTA tubes. Collaborator samples were shipped for TCRbeta analysis as frozen whole blood, isolated PBMCs, or DNA extracted from either sample type.

The receptor comes from an older woman with COVID-19, enrolled during active disease. The specimen was peripheral blood. The rearrangement combines TRBV18 with TRBJ1-1; a weak D assignment points to TRBD1 (5 bases agree). The CDR3 loop reads CASSDPGQEGTEAFF. Read as DNA, the sequence is TGTGCCAGCTCGGACCCGGGGCAGGAGGGCACTGAAGCTTTCTTT.